These 11 T cell receptor beta chains were all obtained from the same sample, sequenced in a study of OX40 agonist ivuxolimab in advanced cancers. Sequencing used immunoSEQ multiplex PCR; TCRdb keeps in-frame clones, though not all of them. The sample has approximately 41,000 clones, roughly nine tenths seen once. Specimen: CD4+ or CD8+ T cells sorted from blood, collected in a trial of the OX40 agonist ivuxolimab. The source is an adult with an advanced solid tumor such as melanoma, head and neck, liver or kidney cancer.

The V gene is TRBV4-1, the J gene TRBJ1-5; no clear D gene. The CDR3 has 16 amino acids. Trimming shortened V by 0 bases and J by 0 bases, and 9 bases separated the two germline ends. Germline CDR1 reads MGHRA; CDR2 reads YSYEKL. The CDR3: CASSQERISSNQPQHF. The CDR3 DNA follows: TGCGCCAGCAGCCAAGAAAGGATAAGTAGCAATCAGCCCCAGCATTTT.

The chain is built from TRBV19 and TRBJ2-2; D is undetermined. Trimming removed 5 bases at V and 3 bases at J, with 10 bases between. The CDR3 totals 14 residues. Germline V gene data show CDR1 as LNHDA and CDR2 as SQIVND (reference sequence). CDR3 nucleotides: TGTGCCAGTAGTTTGTGGCCCGACACCGGGGAGCTGTTTTTT. It yields the protein CASSLWPDTGELFF.

This sequence joins TRBV29-1 and TRBJ2-7; D may be TRBD1 (6 bases). CDR3 length equals 14 residues. V shed 3 bases and J shed 4 bases, with 16 bases lying between them. Germline V gene data show CDR1 as SQVTM and CDR2 as ANQGSEA. In DNA form, the CDR3 reads TGCAGCGTTGATAACCCAGACAGGCTATACGAGCAGTACTTC. Its translation is CSVDNPDRLYEQYF.

This rearrangement joins TRBV11-3 to TRBJ1-1, with a tentative D call TRBD1 (5 bases). There are 13 residues in the CDR3. The V end was cut by 1 base, the J end by 4 bases, with 7 bases between. Germline V gives CDR1 SGHNT, CDR2 YENEEA. The CDR3 reads CASSLGGTTEAFF. CDR3 coding DNA: TGTGCCAGCAGCTTAGGAGGGACCACTGAAGCTTTCTTT.

The chain has TRBV5-1 and TRBJ2-7; no clear D gene. Per germline, CDR1 SGHRS and CDR2 YFSETQ. The V end was cut by 0 bases, the J end by 3 bases, with 7 bases between. The CDR3 contains 13 residues. For the CDR3, the DNA is TGCGCCAGCAGCTTGGGCGTTGGCTACGAGCAGTACTTC. This sequence encodes CASSLGVGYEQYF.

This rearrangement joins TRBV4-3 to TRBJ2-7, with 11 bases aligning to TRBD1. This CDR3 spans 15 amino acids. CDR1 is LGHNA, CDR2 YSLEER, per germline. V gave up 3 bases and J gave up 2 bases; unmatched junction bases: 3. The DNA of the CDR3 is TGCGCCAGCAGCCATGGGACAGGGGGGGCCTACGAGCAGTACTTC. This gives the protein CASSHGTGGAYEQYF.

The chain is built from TRBV9 and TRBJ2-7; the match to TRBD1 covers 9 bases. The CDR3 contains 16 residues. Germline loops: CDR1 SGDLS, CDR2 YYNGEE. V trimming: 4 bases; J trimming: 0 bases; junction bases outside the gene matches: 8. For the CDR3, the DNA is TGTGCCAGCAGCCCGTTTGACAGGGGGGGCTCCTACGAGCAGTACTTC. It encodes CASSPFDRGGSYEQYF.

This sequence joins TRBV10-3 and TRBJ1-5; weak D call: TRBD1 (6 bases). The CDR3 has 13 residues. Trimming left V 4 bases short and J 7 bases short, with 11 bases between. Germline CDR1 is ENHRY and CDR2 is SYGVKD. The CDR3 nucleotides are TGTGCCATCAGTGCCGGACAGCTACAGCCCCAGCATTTT. It encodes CAISAGQLQPQHF.

This chain links TRBV7-2 with TRBJ2-1; 9 bases are a match to TRBD2. The germline CDR1 and CDR2 sequences are SGHTA and FQGNSA. Losses at the gene ends were 3 bases for V and 4 bases for J; bases not matched to a gene: 7. This CDR3 contains 16 residues. The CDR3 here is CASSFVQRGAYNEQFF. CDR3 nucleotides: TGTGCCAGCAGCTTCGTACAGCGGGGGGCGTACAATGAGCAGTTCTTC.

The J gene is TRBJ2-5, the V gene TRBV27, with TRBD2 identical over 9 bases. The end of the DNA fits TRBJ2-7 better, so the J call may be wrong. Looked up from germline, CDR1 is MNHEY and CDR2 is SMNVEV (reference sequence). This CDR3 region has 15 residues. CDR3 bases: TGTGCCAGCAGTTTAAGCGGGGGGCCCTCCTACGAGCAGTACTTC. It specifies CASSLSGGPSYEQYF.

The chain recombines TRBV11-2 with TRBJ2-7; TRBD1 matches at 9 bases. Germline V CDR1 and CDR2: SGHAT, FQNNGV. The trim removed 5 bases at V and 7 bases at J, leaving 12 bases unmatched. The CDR3 is 15 residues long. CDR3 amino acids: CASSIPGQGYWEQYF. The CDR3 bases are TGTGCCAGCAGCATACCGGGACAGGGCTATTGGGAGCAGTACTTC.